The 23 T cell receptor beta chains below were found in one sample sequenced in a study of beta chain features in type 1 diabetes. General study points: Across all four CD4+ subsets, people with type 1 diabetes showed modestly shorter TCRB CDR3s.

All of the isolated RNA was reverse transcribed, so expressed TCRB transcripts were sequenced. Assay: immunoSEQ multiplex PCR; the TCRdb copy retains only in-frame clones and omits some. The sample carries around 710,000 clones, around an eighth recorded once. Antigen specificity for these receptors is unknown. Sequencing was carried out using naive CD4+ T cells from blood. All receptors derive from a man aged 25-40 years with type 1 diabetes.

This clone occurred a few times. The V gene is TRBV30, the J gene TRBJ2-1, with D possibly being TRBD2 (6 bases). This CDR3 is built from 13 residues. Germline V gene data show CDR1 as GTSNPN and CDR2 as SVGIG (reference sequence). V was clipped by 5 bases and J by 8 bases, with 16 bases between them. CDR3 sequence (DNA): TGTGCCTGGGCGGGGCGGTTGGGAGATGAGCAGTTCTTC. It translates to CAWAGRLGDEQFF.

This sequence joins TRBV28 and TRBJ2-7, with 7 bases identical to TRBD1. CDR1 is MDHEN and CDR2 is SYDVKM in the germline V gene. The CDR3 runs to 13 residues. Losses at the gene ends were 4 bases for V and 7 bases for J; bases not matched to a gene: 7. The CDR3 DNA reads as TGTGCCAGCAGTTGGCAGGGGGACGGGGAGCAGTACTTC. Translated: CASSWQGDGEQYF.

This clone was found a few times. CDR3 nucleotides: TGCGCCAGCAGCCCTGGAGTCTCCACAGATACGCAGTATTTT. Residues: CASSPGVSTDTQYF. The rearrangement uses TRBV5-1 and TRBJ2-3, with D unresolved. V gave up 4 bases and J gave up 2 bases, with 11 bases separating them. Germline V gene data show CDR1 as SGHRS and CDR2 as YFSETQ. The CDR3 loop spans 14 amino acids. Using reference TRBV5-1 and TRBJ2-3 for the parts outside the CDR3, the full variable domain is KAGVTQTPRYLIKTRGQQVTLSCSPISGHRSVSWYQQTPGQGLQFLFEYFSETQRNKGNFPGRFSGRQFSNSRSEMNVSTLELGDSALYLCASSPGVSTDTQYFGPGTRLTVL.

The sample holds a few counts of this clone. The V and J genes are TRBV11-2 and TRBJ2-5; 8 bases are a match to TRBD1. J was trimmed by 0 bases and V by 6 bases; bases with no gene match: 6. Per the germline V gene, CDR1 is SGHAT and CDR2 is FQNNGV. This CDR3 region has 15 residues. CDR3 amino acids: CASRTNRGYQETQYF. CDR3 sequence (DNA): TGTGCCAGCAGAACAAACAGGGGGTACCAAGAGACCCAGTACTTC.

In this sample, this clone turned up a few times. The CDR3 sequence: CASSPPVAVGETQYF. The CDR3 DNA sequence: TGTGCCAGCAGCCCCCCCGTCGCGGTGGGAGAGACCCAGTACTTC. The rearrangement links TRBV7-2 to TRBJ2-5; no definite D call. Germline CDR1 and CDR2: SGHTA and FQGNSA. The V end was cut by 5 bases, the J end by 4 bases, with 17 bases between. The CDR3 loop spans 15 amino acids.

In nucleotides, the CDR3 is TGTGCCAGTAGTTCATGGACGGTTTTCTACTCCTCCACTCTGTTTTTT. Amino acids: CASSSWTVFYSSTLFF. The chain links TRBV19 to TRBJ1-4; D is ambiguous. The germline V gene encodes CDR1 LNHDA and CDR2 SQIVND (reference sequence). The V end lost 5 bases, the J end lost 14 bases, and 27 bases lay between the germline ends. The CDR3 runs to 16 residues.

This clone was observed a few times. The chain recombines TRBV7-6 with TRBJ2-7; D is unresolved. CDR1 is SGHVS and CDR2 is FNYEAQ in the germline V gene. V was cut by 5 bases and J by 2 bases, with 7 bases left in between. The CDR3 spans 12 residues. CDR3 nucleotides: TGTGCCAGCAGCCCTGGCCCCTACGAGCAGTACTTC. It is translated as CASSPGPYEQYF.

This rearrangement joins TRBV11-3 to TRBJ2-4; no definite D call. The length of the CDR3 is 13 residues. From germline, CDR1 is SGHNT and CDR2 YENEEA. V lost 1 base, J lost 1 base, and 2 bases lay in between. CDR3 residues: CASSLGAKNIQYF. For the CDR3, the DNA is TGTGCCAGCAGCTTAGGGGCCAAAAACATTCAGTACTTC.

This clone was seen a few times. The CDR3 nucleotides read TGTGCCAGCAGTTCGATAGGGGATCAGCCCCAGCATTTT. As protein: CASSSIGDQPQHF. This chain connects TRBV27 to TRBJ1-5; D is possibly TRBD1 (5 bases). Looked up from germline, CDR1 is MNHEY and CDR2 is SMNVEV (reference sequence). V was cut by 4 bases and J by 5 bases, with 9 bases left in between. This CDR3 region has 13 residues.

The rearrangement uses TRBV5-4 and TRBJ1-6; the match to TRBD1 covers 9 bases. The CDR3 is 18 amino acids. The V gene's germline CDR1 is SGHNT and CDR2 YYREEE (reference sequence). V lost 3 bases and J lost 0; bases outside the gene matches: 7. CDR3 DNA sequence: TGTGCCAGCAGCTCCGCCGGGACAGGGAGCTCCTATAATTCACCCCTCCACTTT. Residues: CASSSAGTGSSYNSPLHF. Variable domain in full (rest from reference TRBV5-4 and TRBJ1-6): ETGVTQSPTHLIKTRGQQVTLRCSSQSGHNTVSWYQQALGQGPQFIFQYYREEENGRGNFPPRFSGLQFPNYSSELNVNALELDDSALYLCASSSAGTGSSYNSPLHFGNGTRLTVT.

This clone has just a few counts. The chain carries TRBV27 and TRBJ1-2; a weak D match, TRBD1 (6 bases). Trimming pared 5 bases from V and 8 bases from J, leaving 24 bases between. Germline values: CDR1 MNHEY, CDR2 SMNVEV (reference sequence). CDR3 length: 16 residues. The chain's CDR3 is CASSPPDRYPFSGYTF. CDR3 in DNA: TGTGCCAGCAGTCCCCCGGACAGATACCCCTTTTCCGGCTACACCTTC.

The chain is built from TRBV7-9 and TRBJ2-2; D is possibly TRBD2 (5 bases). Germline assignment: CDR1 SEHNR and CDR2 FQNEAQ (reference sequence). V was cut by 9 bases and J by 0 bases, with 11 bases left in between. The CDR3 has 14 amino acids. The CDR3 sequence is CARSERTNTGELFF. CDR3 nucleotide sequence: TGTGCCAGATCGGAGCGGACGAACACCGGGGAGCTGTTTTTT.

CDR3 loop: CATMSGGGRDTEAFF. In DNA form, the CDR3 reads TGTGCAACCATGTCCGGAGGCGGGCGGGACACTGAAGCTTTCTTT. This sequence joins TRBV7-9 and TRBJ1-1; the D is unclear. The CDR3 has 15 residues. The V gene's germline CDR1 is SEHNR and CDR2 FQNEAQ (reference sequence).

The chain has TRBV2 and TRBJ1-4; a possible D gene is TRBD1 (6 bases). The CDR3 loop spans 14 amino acids. Germline loops: CDR1 SNHLY, CDR2 FYNNEI. The V gene lost 2 bases and the J gene lost 3 bases, with 7 bases spanning the gap. The CDR3 region has the DNA TGTGCCAGCAGTGAACAGGGGTCTAATGAAAAACTGTTTTTT. This sequence encodes CASSEQGSNEKLFF.

The chain is built from TRBV5-4 and TRBJ2-2; unclear D gene. Germline-derived CDR1 and CDR2 are SGHNT and YYREEE (reference sequence). This CDR3 has 16 residues. Trimming pared 1 base from V and 5 bases from J, leaving 15 bases between. The CDR3 DNA is TGTGCCAGCAGCTTGCCTTGGGGTCCCACTACCGGGGAGCTGTTTTTT. Translation gives CASSLPWGPTTGELFF.

This clone was seen a few times. The chain joins TRBV7-9 to TRBJ1-2; 8 bases are a match to TRBD1. V lost 6 bases, J lost 3 bases, and 12 bases stayed unmatched. There are 16 residues in the CDR3. Germline V gives CDR1 SEHNR, CDR2 FQNEAQ (reference sequence). For the CDR3, the DNA is TGTGCCAGCAGATCCTCACGAGGACAGGGAGACTATGGCTACACCTTC. This encodes CASRSSRGQGDYGYTF. The whole variable domain, filled in from reference TRBV7-9 and TRBJ1-2, reads DTGVSQNPRHKITKRGQNVTFRCDPISEHNRLYWYRQTLGQGPEFLTYFQNEAQLEKSRLLSDRFSAERPKGSFSTLEIQRTEQGDSAMYLCASRSSRGQGDYGYTFGSGTRLTVV.

This clone was seen ten or more times. This sequence joins TRBV12-5 and TRBJ2-1; no definite D call. This CDR3 region has 13 residues. Germline-derived CDR1 and CDR2 are LGHNT and FRNRAP. The V and J ends lost 4 bases and 7 bases respectively, with 11 bases between them. The CDR3 region is CASGSGPRNEQFF. CDR3 nucleotide sequence: TGTGCTAGTGGTTCCGGGCCGCGGAATGAGCAGTTCTTC.

This clone was observed a handful of times. The chain recombines TRBV9 with TRBJ2-2, with 10 bases that match TRBD1. The CDR3 has 16 residues. V trimming: 1 base; J trimming: 7 bases; junction bases outside the gene matches: 7. Germline V gene lookup returns CDR1 SGDLS and CDR2 YYNGEE. This CDR3 is CASSVRGTGANGELFF. The CDR3 DNA sequence: TGTGCCAGCAGCGTAAGGGGGACAGGGGCGAACGGGGAGCTGTTTTTT.

The J gene is TRBJ2-1, the V gene TRBV5-1; TRBD2 might be the D (5 bases). The CDR3 extends over 15 amino acids. V was cut by 0 bases and J by 5 bases, with 12 bases left in between. Germline V gene sequence: CDR1 SGHRS, CDR2 YFSETQ. The CDR3 DNA sequence: TGCGCCAGCAGCTTGGACGGCCTGGGAGACAATGAGCAGTTCTTC. It specifies CASSLDGLGDNEQFF.

This clone was found a few times. The chain links TRBV23-1 to TRBJ1-5, with TRBD1 matching over 10 bases. TRBV23-1 is classed as an ORF, of uncertain function. With V trimmed by 6 bases and J by 0 bases, 14 bases remained unmatched. CDR3 length: 19 residues. CDR3 nucleotides: TGCGCCAGCAGGAATAAACCGGGACAGGGGCACAATAGCAATCAGCCCCAGCATTTT. Translating gives CASRNKPGQGHNSNQPQHF.

The chain carries TRBV18 and TRBJ2-3; a weak D match, TRBD2 (5 bases). The CDR3 totals 16 residues. Trimming took 2 bases from V and 2 from J, leaving 14 bases between them. Germline CDR1 and CDR2: KGHSH and LQKENI. The CDR3 here is CASSPSRATTTDTQYF. As DNA, the CDR3 is TGTGCCAGCTCACCATCGCGGGCGACGACCACAGATACGCAGTATTTT.

This clone turned up a few times. This chain connects TRBV7-2 to TRBJ1-2; D gene ambiguous. The germline V gene has CDR1 SGHTA and CDR2 FQGNSA. Trimming left V 6 bases short and J 4 bases short, with 15 bases between. The CDR3 runs to 14 residues. CDR3 bases: TGTGCCAGCAGACCCACTCTCTCCTTCTATGGCTACACCTTC. Protein product: CASRPTLSFYGYTF. Filled out from reference TRBV7-2 and TRBJ1-2, the complete variable domain reads GAGVSQSPSNKVTEKGKDVELRCDPISGHTALYWYRQSLGQGLEFLIYFQGNSAPDKSGLPSDRFSAERTGGSVSTLTIQRTQQEDSAVYLCASRPTLSFYGYTFGSGTRLTVV.

The V call is TRBV19, the J call TRBJ2-6; D gene uncertain. The V and J ends lost 6 bases and 4 bases respectively, with 16 bases between them. Germline V gives CDR1 LNHDA, CDR2 SQIVND (reference sequence). This CDR3 has 16 amino acids. For the CDR3, the DNA is TGTGCCAGTAGAAGCCTGGGTCAGTCCGGGGCCAACGTCCTGACTTTC. It codes for CASRSLGQSGANVLTF.